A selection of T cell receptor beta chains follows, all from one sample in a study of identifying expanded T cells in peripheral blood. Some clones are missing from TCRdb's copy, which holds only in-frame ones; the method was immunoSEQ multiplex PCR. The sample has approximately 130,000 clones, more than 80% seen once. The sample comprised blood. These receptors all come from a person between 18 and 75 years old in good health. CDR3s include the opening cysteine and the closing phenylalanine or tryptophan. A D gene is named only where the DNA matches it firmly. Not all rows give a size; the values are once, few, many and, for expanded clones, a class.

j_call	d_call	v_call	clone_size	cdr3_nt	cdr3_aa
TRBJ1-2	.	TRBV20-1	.	TGCAGTGCTAGAGATTCCAGGCGCTACACCTTC	CSARDSRRYTF
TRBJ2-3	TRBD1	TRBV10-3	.	TGTGCCATCAGTGAGCGGACAGGGGGGCTTTGGGGAATTCCAGATACGCAGTATTTT	CAISERTGGLWGIPDTQYF
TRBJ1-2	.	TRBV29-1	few	TGCAGCGTTGTTCTCGGCCGCGGCTACACCTTC	CSVVLGRGYTF
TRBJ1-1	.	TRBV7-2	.	TGTGCCAGCAGCTCCCGGCCGAGGGGGGCGAACACTGAAGCTTTCTTT	CASSSRPRGANTEAFF
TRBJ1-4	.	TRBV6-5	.	TGTGCCAGCAGTTTCGACACCTCTAATGAAAAACTGTTTTTT	CASSFDTSNEKLFF
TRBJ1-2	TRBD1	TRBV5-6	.	TGTGCCAGCAGCGGGGACAGGGGGCTGGGCGGCTACACCTTC	CASSGDRGLGGYTF
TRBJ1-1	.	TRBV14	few	TGTGCCAGCAGCGGAACCATGAACACTGAAGCTTTCTTT	CASSGTMNTEAFF
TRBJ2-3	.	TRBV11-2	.	TGTGCCAGCAGCCCTGGAACAGATACGCAGTATTTT	CASSPGTDTQYF
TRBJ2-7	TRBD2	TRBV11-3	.	TGTGCCAGCAGCTTAGATTGGCGCCTAGCGGGAAATGACGAGCAGTACTTC	CASSLDWRLAGNDEQYF
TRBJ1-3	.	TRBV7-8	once	TGTGCCAGCAGCCCGAACGGACTTTACTCTGGAAACACCATATATTTT	CASSPNGLYSGNTIYF
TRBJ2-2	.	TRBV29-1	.	TGCAGCGTTGAGGCTCCGGTGGGGATGAACACCGGGGAGCTGTTTTTT	CSVEAPVGMNTGELFF
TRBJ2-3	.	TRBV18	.	TGTGCCAGCTCACCAACAAGGGGGGCAGATACGCAGTATTTT	CASSPTRGADTQYF
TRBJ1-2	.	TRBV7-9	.	TGTGCCAGCACCATTCTCACTAGGAACTATGGCTACACCTTC	CASTILTRNYGYTF
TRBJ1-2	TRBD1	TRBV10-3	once	TGTGCCATCAGTGAACCTAGGGACAGGGGACGACCCTATGGCTACACCTTC	CAISEPRDRGRPYGYTF
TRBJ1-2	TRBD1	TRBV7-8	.	TGTGCCAGCAAACCGGGACAGAACGCCCTTTGGGGGGGCTACACCTTC	CASKPGQNALWGGYTF
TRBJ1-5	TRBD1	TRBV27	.	TGTGCCAGCAGTTTGCGGGACAGGGATCAGCCCCAGCATTTT	CASSLRDRDQPQHF
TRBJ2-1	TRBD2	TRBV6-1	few	TGTGCCAGCAGTGCCCGTCAGGCAGCGGGGGGACTATACAATGAGCAGTTCTTC	CASSARQAAGGLYNEQFF
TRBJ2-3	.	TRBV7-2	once	TGTGCCAGCACTCCGGCCGCAGATACGCAGTATTTT	CASTPAADTQYF
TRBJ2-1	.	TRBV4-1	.	TGCGCCAGCAGCCAAGAAATCCCGGGATACTACAATGAGCAGTTCTTC	CASSQEIPGYYNEQFF
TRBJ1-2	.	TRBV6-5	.	TGTGCCAGCAGTAAAGGGGGGCTGGACTATGGCTACACCTTC	CASSKGGLDYGYTF
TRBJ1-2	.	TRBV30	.	TGTGCCTGGAGTCGGGGCTCTGATGGCTACACCTTC	CAWSRGSDGYTF
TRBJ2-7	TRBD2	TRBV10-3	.	TGTGCCATCAGTGAGTTTGGTCCGGGAGGCGAGCAGTACTTC	CAISEFGPGGEQYF
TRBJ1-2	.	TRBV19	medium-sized	TGTGCCAGTAATCGACAGCCCGGTGGATATGGCTACACCTTC	CASNRQPGGYGYTF
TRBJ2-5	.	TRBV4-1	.	TGCGCCAGCAGCCAAGTCCTCGTGAAAACCCAAGATACCCAGTACTTC	CASSQVLVKTQDTQYF
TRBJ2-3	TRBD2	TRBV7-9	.	TGTGCCAGCAGCCCGTGGACTAGCGGGGGGGCCGGCACAGATACGCAGTATTTT	CASSPWTSGGAGTDTQYF
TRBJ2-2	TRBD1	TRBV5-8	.	TGTGCCAGCAGCTTGTCGCGAACCTGGGACAGGAACACCGGGGAGCTGTTTTTT	CASSLSRTWDRNTGELFF
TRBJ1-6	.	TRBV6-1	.	TGTGCCAGCACCCTAGGCAGGCGGGAGAATTCACCCCTCCACTTT	CASTLGRRENSPLHF
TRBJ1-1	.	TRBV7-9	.	TGTGCCAGCAGCCCCACGGGCAGGCGGAAGAACACTGAAGCTTTCTTT	CASSPTGRRKNTEAFF